A selection of T cell receptor beta chains follows, all from one sample in a study of blood T cell repertoires in COVID-19. TCRdb keeps only in-frame clones here, not all; method: immunoSEQ multiplex PCR. This repertoire shows some 87,000 clones, 70% to 90% found once; its top ten account for 4% to 5%. What was sequenced was peripheral blood. The source of these receptors is a human donor with COVID-19, enrolled during active disease. The donor label of this sample is uncertain. Both conserved end residues are part of each CDR3. D genes are given only for firm matches. Expanded clones are given a class, and other clones once, few, many or no size at all.

d_call: NA; v_call: TRBV5-1; j_call: TRBJ2-7; clone_size: once; cdr3_nt: TGCGCCAGCATGGGAGGTCGGACCCCTTTGCAGTACTTC; cdr3_aa: CASMGGRTPLQYF
d_call: NA; v_call: TRBV5-6; j_call: TRBJ1-2; clone_size: NA; cdr3_nt: TGTGCCAGCACCCCCTTGGCAGGAAACTATGGCTACACCTTC; cdr3_aa: CASTPLAGNYGYTF
d_call: TRBD2; v_call: TRBV9; j_call: TRBJ2-5; clone_size: NA; cdr3_nt: TGTGCCAGCAGCGTTCCGACTAGCGGGGGCCCACGAGAGACCCAGTACTTC; cdr3_aa: CASSVPTSGGPRETQYF
d_call: NA; v_call: TRBV30; j_call: TRBJ1-1; clone_size: NA; cdr3_nt: TGTGCCTGGGGGGAGGGTAGTGAAGCTTTCTTT; cdr3_aa: CAWGEGSEAFF
d_call: NA; v_call: TRBV6-5; j_call: TRBJ2-2; clone_size: once; cdr3_nt: TGTGCCAGCACCATAGGGGGGGCCGGGGAGCTGTTTTTT; cdr3_aa: CASTIGGAGELFF
d_call: NA; v_call: TRBV7-9; j_call: TRBJ1-5; clone_size: once; cdr3_nt: TGTGCCAGCAGTCACACGGGGGGGGCAAGCAATCAGCCCCAGCATTTT; cdr3_aa: CASSHTGGASNQPQHF
d_call: TRBD1; v_call: TRBV5-3; j_call: TRBJ2-7; clone_size: once; cdr3_nt: TGTGCCAGAAGCTTGGGCGACAGGGTTAACTACGAGCAGTACTTC; cdr3_aa: CARSLGDRVNYEQYF
d_call: NA; v_call: TRBV7-9; j_call: TRBJ2-7; clone_size: NA; cdr3_nt: TGTGCCAGCAGCCCGGACTTCTCCTACGAGCAGTACTTC; cdr3_aa: CASSPDFSYEQYF
d_call: TRBD2; v_call: TRBV6-5; j_call: TRBJ2-1; clone_size: NA; cdr3_nt: TGTGCCAGCACCCCAACTAGCGGGAGTATCAATGAGCAGTTCTTC; cdr3_aa: CASTPTSGSINEQFF
d_call: NA; v_call: TRBV28; j_call: TRBJ1-4; clone_size: NA; cdr3_nt: TGTGCCAGCAGTTTATTGAGCCCTCTCAATGAAAAACTGTTTTTT; cdr3_aa: CASSLLSPLNEKLFF
d_call: NA; v_call: TRBV18; j_call: TRBJ1-3; clone_size: NA; cdr3_nt: TGTGCCAGCTCAACCGGGGTCAGCTCTGGAAACACCATATATTTT; cdr3_aa: CASSTGVSSGNTIYF
d_call: NA; v_call: TRBV15; j_call: TRBJ2-5; clone_size: NA; cdr3_nt: TGTGCCACCAGCAAGGGTCACGGGGTACAAGAGACCCAGTACTTC; cdr3_aa: CATSKGHGVQETQYF
d_call: NA; v_call: TRBV5-4; j_call: TRBJ2-1; clone_size: NA; cdr3_nt: TGTGCCAGCACCCTGGGACACTACAATGAGCAGTTCTTC; cdr3_aa: CASTLGHYNEQFF
d_call: TRBD1; v_call: TRBV19; j_call: TRBJ1-5; clone_size: NA; cdr3_nt: TGTGCCAGTAGTCCAACAGGGGGGAATCAGCCCCAGCATTTT; cdr3_aa: CASSPTGGNQPQHF
d_call: NA; v_call: TRBV21-1; j_call: TRBJ2-1; clone_size: NA; cdr3_nt: TGTGCCAGCAGCTGCGACAGGGCCAGCGCTTCTTACAATGAGCAGTTCTTC; cdr3_aa: CASSCDRASASYNEQFF
d_call: NA; v_call: TRBV20-1; j_call: TRBJ1-2; clone_size: NA; cdr3_nt: TGCAGTGCAAGTACTCCGGGGGGGGCTAACTATGGCTACACCTTC; cdr3_aa: CSASTPGGANYGYTF
d_call: TRBD1; v_call: TRBV5-1; j_call: TRBJ1-2; clone_size: NA; cdr3_nt: TGCGCCAGCAGCTACGGACAGGGCTATGGCTACACCTTC; cdr3_aa: CASSYGQGYGYTF
d_call: NA; v_call: TRBV5-1; j_call: TRBJ2-4; clone_size: once; cdr3_nt: TGCGCCAGCAGCTTGTCGGCAGGGGCGAGAAACATTCAGTACTTC; cdr3_aa: CASSLSAGARNIQYF
d_call: NA; v_call: TRBV24-1; j_call: TRBJ2-2; clone_size: once; cdr3_nt: TGTGCCACCAGTGAGCCCGAGAGCGGGTCCGGGGAGCTGTTTTTT; cdr3_aa: CATSEPESGSGELFF
d_call: TRBD1; v_call: TRBV7-9; j_call: TRBJ1-2; clone_size: NA; cdr3_nt: TGTGCCAGCAGCTTAAGTGGGACAGCCTATGGAGGCTACACCTTC; cdr3_aa: CASSLSGTAYGGYTF
d_call: TRBD1; v_call: TRBV9; j_call: TRBJ1-2; clone_size: NA; cdr3_nt: TGTGCCAGCAGCGCTACCGGGACAGGCACCTTCTGGGGTGGCTACACCTTC; cdr3_aa: CASSATGTGTFWGGYTF
d_call: TRBD1; v_call: TRBV7-9; j_call: TRBJ2-2; clone_size: NA; cdr3_nt: TGTGCCAGCAGCTTAAGGGACAGGGGGCCCGGGGAGCTGTTTTTT; cdr3_aa: CASSLRDRGPGELFF
d_call: NA; v_call: TRBV6-2/TRBV6-3; j_call: TRBJ1-5; clone_size: NA; cdr3_nt: TGTGCCAGCAGCCCTTCTATTTGGGGCCCCAATCAGCCCCAGCATTTT; cdr3_aa: CASSPSIWGPNQPQHF
d_call: NA; v_call: TRBV11-3; j_call: TRBJ1-4; clone_size: NA; cdr3_nt: TGTGCCAGCAGCACCGACGCGGGGGGAGAAAAACTGTTTTTT; cdr3_aa: CASSTDAGGEKLFF
d_call: NA; v_call: TRBV20-1; j_call: TRBJ1-6; clone_size: NA; cdr3_nt: TGCAGTGCTAGTCAACAGAGCTCCTATAATTCACCCCTCCACTTT; cdr3_aa: CSASQQSSYNSPLHF
d_call: TRBD2; v_call: TRBV5-6; j_call: TRBJ2-1; clone_size: NA; cdr3_nt: TGTGCCAGCAGCCCCGGACTAGCGTTTTCGGATGAGCAGTTCTTC; cdr3_aa: CASSPGLAFSDEQFF
d_call: NA; v_call: TRBV27; j_call: TRBJ1-2; clone_size: once; cdr3_nt: TGTGCCAGCAGTTCATTGGGGGGGGGCCTACCTTACTATGGCTACACCTTC; cdr3_aa: CASSSLGGGLPYYGYTF
d_call: NA; v_call: TRBV19; j_call: TRBJ2-1; clone_size: NA; cdr3_nt: TGTGCCAGTAGTATAACGGGTGGCTCCTACAATGAGCAGTTCTTC; cdr3_aa: CASSITGGSYNEQFF
d_call: TRBD1; v_call: TRBV11-2; j_call: TRBJ2-7; clone_size: NA; cdr3_nt: TGTGCCAGCAGCAAGGACAGGGGGCGCTTCGAGCAGTACTTC; cdr3_aa: CASSKDRGRFEQYF
d_call: NA; v_call: TRBV15; j_call: TRBJ1-5; clone_size: NA; cdr3_nt: TGTGCCACCAGCAGATACAGGAGCAATCAGCCCCAGCATTTT; cdr3_aa: CATSRYRSNQPQHF
d_call: NA; v_call: TRBV29-1; j_call: TRBJ1-2; clone_size: NA; cdr3_nt: TGCAGCGTTGAAGACCGACACAGAACCTATGGCTACACCTTC; cdr3_aa: CSVEDRHRTYGYTF
d_call: TRBD2; v_call: TRBV9; j_call: TRBJ2-3; clone_size: NA; cdr3_nt: TGTGCCAGCAGCGGACTAGCGGGGAGTTCCACAGATACGCAGTATTTT; cdr3_aa: CASSGLAGSSTDTQYF
d_call: NA; v_call: TRBV6-5; j_call: TRBJ1-1; clone_size: NA; cdr3_nt: TGTGCCAGCAGTTACTCGGGAGGGGGTGGCACTGAAGCTTTCTTT; cdr3_aa: CASSYSGGGGTEAFF
d_call: NA; v_call: TRBV5-6; j_call: TRBJ2-3; clone_size: once; cdr3_nt: TGTGCCAGCAGCACTGACAGACAACAAGATACGCAGTATTTT; cdr3_aa: CASSTDRQQDTQYF
d_call: TRBD2; v_call: TRBV24-1; j_call: TRBJ2-1; clone_size: NA; cdr3_nt: TGTGCCACCAGTGACCCTCGGACTAGCGGGGATGAGCAGTTCTTC; cdr3_aa: CATSDPRTSGDEQFF
d_call: TRBD1; v_call: TRBV6-5; j_call: TRBJ1-1; clone_size: once; cdr3_nt: TGTGCCAGCGGGACAGGAGACACTGAAGCTTTCTTT; cdr3_aa: CASGTGDTEAFF